Listed below are T cell receptor beta chains from one sample, sequenced in a study of early T cells in non-severe SARS-CoV-2 infection. TCRdb processed the 5' RACE reads anew with MiXCR; each CDR3 protein has one entry. The table records more than 95,000 distinct CDR3 sequences, about 15% of them present only once. Input material: whole blood. These receptor sequences come from an adult who was a healthcare worker with PCR-confirmed SARS-CoV-2 infection or an uninfected control (not recorded which). CDR3s include the opening cysteine and the closing phenylalanine or tryptophan. D genes are given only for firm matches. A clone size is listed for some rows: how often the clone was seen (once, few, many), or a class if it is expanded.

clone_size j_call d_call v_call cdr3_aa cdr3_nt
few TRBJ1-3 TRBD1 TRBV29-1 CSVAYHRGQAGNTIYF TGCAGCGTTGCGTACCACAGGGGGCAGGCTGGAAACACCATATATTTT
many TRBJ1-2 . TRBV11-2 CASSLPGQYYGYTF TGTGCCAGCAGCTTACCCGGACAGTACTATGGCTACACCTTC
many TRBJ2-1 . TRBV3-1 CASSPDPRSYNEQFF TGTGCCAGCAGCCCCGACCCCCGCTCCTACAATGAGCAGTTCTTC
few TRBJ2-3 . TRBV5-1 CASSSESDTQYF TGCGCCAGCAGCTCCGAGTCAGATACGCAGTATTTT
. TRBJ1-6 . TRBV3-1 CASSQDHGDSPLHF TGTGCCAGCAGCCAAGATCACGGGGACTCACCCCTCCACTTT
. TRBJ1-6 . TRBV11-2 CASSLSAGNGSPLRF TGTGCCAGCAGCTTATCTGCGGGGAATGGTTCACCCCTCCGCTTT
few TRBJ1-6 . TRBV6-6 CASSSGPKSGTRNSPLHF TGTGCCAGCTCCTCTGGACCCAAGTCCGGAACCAGGAATTCACCCCTCCACTTT
. TRBJ2-1 TRBD2 TRBV7-9 CATGTRKLNEQFF TGTGCCACGGGGACTAGAAAGTTGAATGAGCAGTTCTTC
. TRBJ2-3 . TRBV6-1 CASRLATSTDTQYF TGTGCCAGCAGATTAGCGACAAGCACAGATACGCAGTATTTT
few TRBJ2-5 TRBD2 TRBV3-1 CASSQEPGLEVAETQYF TGTGCCAGCAGCCAAGAGCCGGGACTAGAGGTGGCAGAGACCCAGTACTTC
few TRBJ2-6 TRBD1 TRBV3-1 CASSRDSTNSGANVLTF TGTGCCAGCAGTCGGGACAGTACCAACTCTGGGGCCAACGTCCTGACTTTC
. TRBJ1-1 . TRBV29-1 CSAQTEPHTEAFF TGCAGCGCACAAACCGAGCCGCACACTGAAGCTTTCTTT
. TRBJ2-2 TRBD1 TRBV7-2 CASRPFGTVNAGELFF TGTGCCAGCAGACCGTTCGGGACAGTCAACGCCGGGGAGCTGTTTTTT
. TRBJ2-5 . TRBV7-7 CASSLSTLGGETQYF TGTGCCAGCAGCCTTTCGACCCTCGGAGGGGAGACCCAGTACTTC
. TRBJ2-7 . TRBV20-1 CSARRSGGSYEQYF TGCAGTGCTAGAAGGAGCGGAGGCTCCTACGAGCAGTACTTC
few TRBJ2-7 TRBD2 TRBV9 CASSVDPGTNDEQYF TGTGCCAGCAGCGTCGATCCCGGGACTAACGACGAGCAGTACTTC
few TRBJ1-1 TRBD1 TRBV12-3/TRBV12-4 CASSPNRGRNTEAFF TGTGCCAGCAGCCCTAACAGGGGTAGGAACACTGAAGCTTTCTTT
many TRBJ2-1 . TRBV5-6 CASSLTRSEQFF TGTGCCAGCAGCTTAACCCGGAGTGAGCAGTTCTTC
. TRBJ2-3 . TRBV29-1 CSVAYRESTQYF TGCAGCGTAGCTTACAGGGAGAGTACGCAGTATTTT
. TRBJ2-1 TRBD2 TRBV6-1 CASSATLAGGHREQFF TGTGCCAGCAGTGCCACACTAGCGGGGGGGCACCGTGAGCAGTTCTTC
few TRBJ2-1 TRBD1 TRBV20-1 CSAPRQGSRDEQFF TGCAGTGCTCCCCGACAGGGAAGTCGCGATGAGCAGTTCTTC
few TRBJ1-1 . TRBV30 CAWSVTENTEAFF TGTGCCTGGAGTGTAACCGAGAACACTGAAGCTTTCTTT
few TRBJ1-1 . TRBV9 CASSVEAEMNTEAFF TGTGCCAGCAGCGTAGAAGCTGAGATGAACACTGAAGCTTTCTTT
. TRBJ2-3 . TRBV28 CASRPGSTDTQYF TGTGCCAGCAGGCCGGGGTCCACAGATACGCAGTATTTT
. TRBJ1-4 . TRBV9 CASSRTATNEKLFF TGTGCCAGCAGCCGAACTGCAACTAATGAAAAACTGTTTTTT
few TRBJ1-1 . TRBV7-2 CASSLVAPAPAEAFF TGTGCCAGCAGCTTAGTAGCGCCCGCCCCGGCTGAAGCTTTCTTT
few TRBJ2-3 . TRBV11-2 CASSSIPSTDTQYF TGTGCCAGCAGCTCTATCCCCAGCACAGATACGCAGTATTTT
few TRBJ2-3 TRBD2 TRBV11-2 CASSLVPSGGRTDTQYF TGTGCCAGCAGCTTAGTTCCTAGCGGGGGCCGCACAGATACGCAGTATTTT
few TRBJ2-1 TRBD2 TRBV7-8 CASSLGLSGGYEQFF TGTGCCAGCAGCTTGGGACTAAGCGGGGGATATGAGCAGTTCTTC
few TRBJ2-5 . TRBV4-2 CASSQDHAETQYF TGTGCCAGCAGCCAAGACCACGCGGAGACCCAGTACTTC
many TRBJ1-1 TRBD1 TRBV7-3 CASSFGTGTEAFF TGTGCCAGCAGTTTCGGGACAGGAACTGAAGCTTTCTTT
few TRBJ2-5 . TRBV15 CATSPGRGGTETQYF TGTGCCACCAGTCCCGGCCGGGGAGGTACGGAGACCCAGTACTTC
few TRBJ2-1 TRBD2 TRBV24-1 CATSDSTSGGRDEQFF TGTGCCACCAGTGACTCGACTAGCGGGGGGCGGGATGAGCAGTTCTTC
. TRBJ2-5 . TRBV7-6 CASSRRGETQYF TGTGCCAGCAGCCGGCGAGGGGAGACCCAGTACTTC
. TRBJ2-7 . TRBV11-2 CASSLGYRYEQYF TGTGCCAGCAGCTTAGGGTATCGGTACGAGCAGTACTTC
few TRBJ1-1 . TRBV9 CASSPEDTEAFF TGTGCCAGCAGCCCCGAGGACACTGAAGCTTTCTTT
. TRBJ1-1 . TRBV12-3/TRBV12-4 CASSLDGGLGEAFF TGTGCCAGCAGTTTAGATGGGGGACTAGGTGAAGCTTTCTTT
few TRBJ1-1 . TRBV2 CASSERDNTEAFF TGTGCCAGCAGTGAGAGGGACAACACTGAAGCTTTCTTT
. TRBJ2-1 TRBD2 TRBV25-1 CASSFSGGGNEQFF TGTGCCAGCAGTTTTAGCGGGGGGGGCAATGAGCAGTTCTTC
many TRBJ2-3 TRBD2 TRBV7-9 CASSLSTSGTDTQYF TGTGCCAGCAGCTTATCGACTAGCGGGACAGATACGCAGTATTTT
many TRBJ1-4 . TRBV11-2 CASSGQLNEKLFF TGTGCCAGCAGCGGACAGCTTAATGAAAAACTGTTTTTT
many TRBJ2-5 TRBD2 TRBV7-9 CASSLGLAEETQYF TGTGCCAGCAGCCTGGGACTAGCGGAAGAGACCCAGTACTTC
. TRBJ1-1 . TRBV20-1 CSARDGGSDTEAFF TGCAGTGCTAGGGACGGGGGGTCGGACACTGAAGCTTTCTTT
few TRBJ1-1 . TRBV12-3/TRBV12-4 CASSILQEAFF TGTGCCAGCAGTATACTCCAGGAGGCTTTCTTT
. TRBJ2-2 TRBD2 TRBV24-1 CATSDQGTSGGTGELFF TGTGCCACCAGTGATCAAGGGACTAGCGGGGGCACCGGGGAGCTGTTTTTT
few TRBJ2-7 . TRBV24-1 CATSEPGANRSYEQYF TGTGCCACCAGTGAGCCCGGCGCAAATAGGTCCTACGAGCAGTACTTC
many TRBJ1-4 . TRBV27 CASSPSLVSEKLFF TGTGCCAGCAGCCCCTCCCTCGTATCCGAAAAACTGTTTTTT
. TRBJ2-3 . TRBV5-4 CASSSVRGGRTDTQYF TGTGCCAGCAGCTCGGTAAGGGGCGGCCGCACAGATACGCAGTATTTT